The rows below give T cell receptor beta chains drawn from one sample of a study of cytomegalovirus exposure and HLA in healthy donors. Generated by immunoSEQ multiplex PCR, the TCRdb table keeps only in-frame clones and is missing some. The data hold roughly 140,000 clones, with 78% observed a single time. Sequencing was carried out using PBMCs. These receptors all stem from a woman in her thirties or forties in good health and CMV-seropositive. The CDR3 runs from the conserved cysteine through the conserved F or W. A D gene is named only where the DNA matches it firmly. A row's size may be missing; if present it is once, few, many or a size class.

D gene	clone size	J gene	V gene	CDR3 DNA	CDR3 protein
TRBD2	NA	TRBJ2-2	TRBV2	TGTGCCAGCAGGGGGCTAGCGGGAGGGCCCTACACCGGGGAGCTGTTTTTT	CASRGLAGGPYTGELFF
TRBD2	NA	TRBJ2-1	TRBV7-3	TGTGCCAGCAGTTTCTCCGGTGGGACTAGCGGTTACAATGAGCAGTTCTTC	CASSFSGGTSGYNEQFF
NA	NA	TRBJ1-5	TRBV19	TGTGCCAGTAGTATAGGGGGCAGCTATCAGCCCCAGCATTTT	CASSIGGSYQPQHF
NA	NA	TRBJ1-5	TRBV19	TGTGCCAGTACGAGGGCAGGGGTAGGACAGCCCCAGCATTTT	CASTRAGVGQPQHF
NA	NA	TRBJ2-7	TRBV5-6	TGTGCCAGCAGCTTGTCGGGGGGCCCCTGGCACGAGCAGTACTTC	CASSLSGGPWHEQYF
NA	few	TRBJ1-2	TRBV5-1	TGCGCCAGCAGCTTGGCCCTTCGGGGAGGCTACACCTTC	CASSLALRGGYTF
NA	NA	TRBJ2-1	TRBV18	TGTGCCAGCTCACCAGCGACTGTCGAGCAGTTCTTC	CASSPATVEQFF
TRBD2	NA	TRBJ2-3	TRBV5-1	TGCGCCAGCAGCTTGGGGACTAGCGGGAGGGCCGGGGGAGATACGCAGTATTTT	CASSLGTSGRAGGDTQYF
TRBD2	NA	TRBJ2-7	TRBV10-3	TGTGCCATCAGTGGCCGGTCTAGCGGGAGCCCGTACGAGCAGTACTTC	CAISGRSSGSPYEQYF
TRBD2	NA	TRBJ2-1	TRBV7-9	TGTGCCAGCAGCTCCATGATTTCGATCGGGAGGCTCAATGAGCAGTTCTTC	CASSSMISIGRLNEQFF
NA	NA	TRBJ2-7	TRBV27	TGTGCCAGCAGTTTAGCAGGGGCCTACGAGCAGTACTTC	CASSLAGAYEQYF
NA	NA	TRBJ2-1	TRBV2	TGTGCCAGCAGTGAAGAGGGAGTGGTGGTAAATGAGCAGTTCTTC	CASSEEGVVVNEQFF
NA	once	TRBJ2-3	TRBV25-1	TGTGCCAGCAGTGTTACAGGGAACACAGATACGCAGTATTTT	CASSVTGNTDTQYF
NA	NA	TRBJ2-1	TRBV4-2	TGTGCCAGCAGCCGAGCAGGGCTCTCCTACAATGAGCAGTTCTTC	CASSRAGLSYNEQFF
TRBD1	once	TRBJ2-3	TRBV6-1	TGTGCCAGCAGAAGACAGGGGGTCTACATTTTTTTT	CASRRQGVYIFF
TRBD1	NA	TRBJ1-3	TRBV7-6	TGTGCCAGCAGCTTAACAGGGGGAGCGGGCGGAAACACCATATATTTT	CASSLTGGAGGNTIYF
NA	few	TRBJ2-7	TRBV7-6	TGTGCCAGCAGCCCCCCCCAGGGAATCCACTACGAGCAGTACTTC	CASSPPQGIHYEQYF
NA	NA	TRBJ2-7	TRBV7-9	TGTGCCAGCAGCTTAGTTCAAGAGCAGTACTTC	CASSLVQEQYF
TRBD2	NA	TRBJ2-7	TRBV10-3	TGTGCCACCGGGGTAGCGGGAGCACGGGACGAGCAGTACTTC	CATGVAGARDEQYF
NA	few	TRBJ2-1	TRBV4-1	TGCGCCAGCAGCCAAGCGGCGGGGTCCAATGAGCAGTTCTTC	CASSQAAGSNEQFF
NA	NA	TRBJ2-5	TRBV6-1	TGTGCCAGCAGTGAAGAGTTAGACCAAGAGACCCAGTACTTC	CASSEELDQETQYF
NA	NA	TRBJ2-5	TRBV6-5	TGTGCCAGCAGTGAATTGGCAGGTTCAGAGACCCAGTACTTC	CASSELAGSETQYF
NA	few	TRBJ1-2	TRBV7-2	TGTGCCAGCAGCTCGTGGCTGGGCTACACCTTC	CASSSWLGYTF
TRBD2	NA	TRBJ2-4	TRBV4-1	TGCGCCAGCAGCCTGGACCGGGCAGGAGCGGGGAACATTCAGTACTTC	CASSLDRAGAGNIQYF
NA	NA	TRBJ2-7	TRBV30	TGTGCCTGGAGTGTACTCGACACTGCTGTTGAGCAGTACTTC	CAWSVLDTAVEQYF
TRBD2	NA	TRBJ2-4	TRBV18	TGTGCCAGCTCACCACCTGGGGGGGACATTCAGTACTTC	CASSPPGGDIQYF
NA	once	TRBJ2-1	TRBV7-9	TGTGCCCAGCAGGATATAGATGAGCAGTTCTTC	CAQQDIDEQFF
TRBD2	few	TRBJ2-3	TRBV11-2	TGTGCCAGCAGCTGGACTAGCGGGGGACGGGATACGCAGTATTTT	CASSWTSGGRDTQYF
TRBD2	NA	TRBJ2-7	TRBV4-1	TGCGCCAGCAGCCAAGTTCGATCACTAGCGGGGGCCTACGAGCAGTACTTC	CASSQVRSLAGAYEQYF
TRBD2	NA	TRBJ2-7	TRBV4-1	TGCGCCAGCAGCCAAGGCCAGGGACTAGCGGACTACGAGCAGTACTTC	CASSQGQGLADYEQYF
NA	NA	TRBJ1-5	TRBV28	TGTGCCAGCAGCCTCGGGAGCAATCAGCCCCAGCATTTT	CASSLGSNQPQHF
TRBD1	NA	TRBJ1-1	TRBV18	TGTGCCAGCTCACGAACGACAGGGTTGAACACTGAAGCTTTCTTT	CASSRTTGLNTEAFF
NA	NA	TRBJ1-2	TRBV5-4	TGTGCCAGCAAACCGCGGACAGACCCGAGGGGCTACACCTTC	CASKPRTDPRGYTF
TRBD2	NA	TRBJ2-7	TRBV7-2	TGTGCCAGCAGCCCCCGCGGGGGGCCCTACGAGCAGTACTTC	CASSPRGGPYEQYF
NA	few	TRBJ1-2	TRBV9	TGTGCCAGCAGCGTGTACCGGGACGGGAGGGATGGCTACACCTTC	CASSVYRDGRDGYTF
TRBD1	NA	TRBJ2-1	TRBV27	TGTGCCAGCAGTCTCTCGCGACAGGGGGTGGGGGTCTTC	CASSLSRQGVGVF
TRBD1	NA	TRBJ2-7	TRBV5-1	TGCGCCAGCAGCTTGGATCCGGGACAGGGGTTCGAGCAGTACTTC	CASSLDPGQGFEQYF
NA	NA	TRBJ2-5	TRBV2	TGTGCCAGCAACCCTTCGACAGCGGGCGAGGAGACCCAGTACTTC	CASNPSTAGEETQYF
TRBD1	once	TRBJ1-4	TRBV5-4	TGTGCCAGCAGCTTGGGGACAGGGGGGAATGAAAAACTGTTTTTT	CASSLGTGGNEKLFF
TRBD2	NA	TRBJ2-1	TRBV30	TGTGCCTGTGGAGCGGGGGTATACAATGAGCAGTTCTTC	CACGAGVYNEQFF
NA	NA	TRBJ2-1	TRBV18	TGTGCCAGCTCACCACTGTCGGGCTCCTACAATGAGCAGTTCTTC	CASSPLSGSYNEQFF
TRBD2	few	TRBJ2-1	TRBV2	TGTGCCAGCAGTCGGGACTACGCGGCTGAGCAGTTCTTC	CASSRDYAAEQFF
TRBD2	few	TRBJ2-5	TRBV15	TGTGCCACCAGCAGAGAAGGCGGGAGCGGGCAAGAGACCCAGTACTTC	CATSREGGSGQETQYF